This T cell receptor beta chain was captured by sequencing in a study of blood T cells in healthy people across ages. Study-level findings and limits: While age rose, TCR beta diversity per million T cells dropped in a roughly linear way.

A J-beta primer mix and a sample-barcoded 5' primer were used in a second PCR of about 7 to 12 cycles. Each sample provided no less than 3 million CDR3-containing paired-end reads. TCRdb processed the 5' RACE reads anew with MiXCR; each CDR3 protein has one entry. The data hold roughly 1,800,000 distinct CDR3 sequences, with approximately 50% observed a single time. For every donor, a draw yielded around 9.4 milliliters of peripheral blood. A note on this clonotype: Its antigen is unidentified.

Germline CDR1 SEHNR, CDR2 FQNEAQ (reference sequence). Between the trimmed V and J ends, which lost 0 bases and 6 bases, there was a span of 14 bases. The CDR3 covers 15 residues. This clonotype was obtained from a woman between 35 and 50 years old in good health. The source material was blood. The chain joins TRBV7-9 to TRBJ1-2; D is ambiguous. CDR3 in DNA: TGTGCCAGCAGCTTAGCCCTGGCAGGCAAGGATGGCTACACCTTC. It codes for CASSLALAGKDGYTF. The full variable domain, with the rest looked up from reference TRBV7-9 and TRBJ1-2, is DTGVSQNPRHKITKRGQNVTFRCDPISEHNRLYWYRQTLGQGPEFLTYFQNEAQLEKSRLLSDRFSAERPKGSFSTLEIQRTEQGDSAMYLCASSLALAGKDGYTFGSGTRLTVV.